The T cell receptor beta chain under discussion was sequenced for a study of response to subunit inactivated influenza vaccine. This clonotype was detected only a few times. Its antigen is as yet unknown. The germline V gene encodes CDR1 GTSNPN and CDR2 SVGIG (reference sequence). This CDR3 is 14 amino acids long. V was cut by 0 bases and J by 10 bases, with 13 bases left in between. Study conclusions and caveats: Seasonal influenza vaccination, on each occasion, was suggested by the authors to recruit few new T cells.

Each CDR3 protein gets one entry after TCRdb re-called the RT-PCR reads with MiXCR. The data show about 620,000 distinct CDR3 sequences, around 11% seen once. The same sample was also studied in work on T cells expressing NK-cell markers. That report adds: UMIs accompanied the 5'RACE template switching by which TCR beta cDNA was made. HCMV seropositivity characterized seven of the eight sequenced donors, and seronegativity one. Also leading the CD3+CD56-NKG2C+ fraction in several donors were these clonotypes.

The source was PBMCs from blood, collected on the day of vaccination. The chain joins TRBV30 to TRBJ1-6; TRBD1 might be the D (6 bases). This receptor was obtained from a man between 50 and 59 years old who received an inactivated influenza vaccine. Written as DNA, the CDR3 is TGTGCCTGGAGTGTAGCAGGAGGGGGGTCACCCCTCCACTTT. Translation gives CAWSVAGGGSPLHF.